The 25 T cell receptor beta chains listed next were all sequenced from one sample in a study of blood T cell repertoires in COVID-19. Sequencing was performed with immunoSEQ multiplex PCR; in TCRdb, only in-frame clones are kept and a portion is missing. Here the sample spans approximately 280,000 clones, approximately 84% being singletons. Material for sequencing was peripheral blood. These receptors came from a woman in her 30s who had recovered from COVID-19.

This clone was picked up one time. DNA for the CDR3: TGTGCCAGCAGTCAGGGGCAAGAGACCCAGTACTTC. This encodes CASSQGQETQYF. The chain recombines TRBV12-3 or TRBV12-4 with TRBJ2-5; a weak D match, TRBD1 (6 bases). The CDR3 contains 12 residues. Trimming took off 5 bases at V and 2 bases at J, with 6 bases between the two ends.

Notes on this clone: This CDR3 is also generated by other DNA sequences in the sample. The chain links TRBV21-1 to TRBJ1-1. TRBV21-1 is a listed pseudogene. This CDR3 spans 11 amino acids. CDR3 bases: TGTGCCAGCAGCACCGGCACTGAAGCTTTCTTT. Residues: CASSTGTEAFF.

The chain combines TRBV19 with TRBJ1-2; possibly TRBD1 for D (5 bases). The germline V gene has CDR1 LNHDA and CDR2 SQIVND (reference sequence). The CDR3 length is 14 residues. The germline V and J ends were trimmed by 3 bases and 2 bases, with 10 bases remaining between them. The CDR3 DNA reads TGTGCCAGTAGTATTGGCCGGACAAACTATGGCTACACCTTC. It specifies CASSIGRTNYGYTF.

The chain combines TRBV28 with TRBJ2-7; 11 positions agree with TRBD2. Losses at the gene ends were 9 bases for V and 0 bases for J; bases not matched to a gene: 4. Germline V gene data show CDR1 as MDHEN and CDR2 as SYDVKM. The CDR3 loop spans 14 amino acids. As DNA, the CDR3 is TGTGCCAGTAACCTAGCGGGAGGCTCCTACGAGCAGTACTTC. Translated: CASNLAGGSYEQYF.

The chain uses TRBV27 and TRBJ2-7; maybe TRBD1 (6 bases). This CDR3 is built from 15 residues. Trimming left V 5 bases short and J 2 bases short, with 16 bases between. CDR1 and CDR2 from the germline V gene are MNHEY and SMNVEV (reference sequence). The CDR3 reads CASSPRTGIPYEQYF. DNA for the CDR3: TGTGCCAGCAGTCCTCGAACAGGGATCCCCTACGAGCAGTACTTC.

The J gene is TRBJ1-2, the V gene TRBV6-5; TRBD1 matches at 9 bases. With 6 bases clipped from V and 4 bases from J, the junction kept 6 bases outside the gene matches. The CDR3 has 14 residues. CDR1 MNHEY and CDR2 SVGAGI come from the germline V gene. CDR3 amino acids: CASSPTGGSYGYTF. The DNA of the CDR3 is TGTGCCAGCAGCCCAACAGGGGGCTCCTATGGCTACACCTTC.

The V gene is TRBV2, the J gene TRBJ2-1; 7 bases agree with TRBD2. Trimming took 3 bases from V and 15 from J; bases not matched to a gene: 14. The length of the CDR3 is 14 residues. Looked up from germline, CDR1 is SNHLY and CDR2 is FYNNEI. CDR3 amino acids: CASSETGLENSGFF. CDR3 nucleotide sequence: TGTGCCAGCAGTGAGACTGGACTAGAAAACTCGGGGTTCTTC.

The chain carries TRBV19 and TRBJ2-1, with 7 nucleotides matching TRBD2. The CDR3 has 13 residues. V trimming: 0 bases; J trimming: 14 bases; junction bases outside the gene matches: 7. In germline, CDR1 is LNHDA, CDR2 SQIVND (reference sequence). CDR3 coding DNA: TGTGCCAGTAGTATAGATCTGGAGGGAGGGGAGTTCTTC. Its translation: CASSIDLEGGEFF. Filled out from reference TRBV19 and TRBJ2-1, the complete variable domain reads DGGITQSPKYLFRKEGQNVTLSCEQNLNHDAMYWYRQDPGQGLRLIYYSQIVNDFQKGDIAEGYSVSREKKESFPLTVTSAQKNPTAFYLCASSIDLEGGEFFGPGTRLTVL.

The chain uses TRBV6-1 and TRBJ2-5; 10 nucleotides align to TRBD2. Germline CDR1 is MNHNS and CDR2 is SASEGT. The CDR3 runs 18 residues. The J segment lost 5 bases and the V segment lost 4 bases, leaving 16 bases of the junction unmatched. CDR3 in amino acids: CASSGFSGGYLYGETQYF. The CDR3 nucleotides are TGTGCCAGCAGTGGTTTTAGCGGGGGGTATTTGTACGGGGAGACCCAGTACTTC.

The gene calls are TRBV11-2 and TRBJ1-3; TRBD1 might be the D (5 bases). This CDR3 spans 13 amino acids. The germline V gene encodes CDR1 SGHAT and CDR2 FQNNGV. V lost 3 bases to trimming and J lost 7 bases, with 10 bases between them. The CDR3 reads CASSFREFNTIYF. The CDR3 region has the DNA TGTGCCAGCAGCTTCAGGGAATTCAACACCATATATTTT.

This clone has a single count. The rearrangement uses TRBV11-2 and TRBJ2-5; D is possibly TRBD1 (6 bases). Between the trimmed V and J ends, which lost 4 bases and 5 bases, there was a span of 17 bases. This CDR3 has 15 residues. Germline loops: CDR1 SGHAT, CDR2 FQNNGV. This chain's CDR3 is CASSSLGGMGETQYF. The CDR3 bases are TGTGCCAGCAGCTCCCTAGGGGGAATGGGGGAGACCCAGTACTTC.

This clone was counted a single time. V gene TRBV27 combines with J gene TRBJ2-1; 7 positions agree with TRBD2. The germline V gene has CDR1 MNHEY and CDR2 SMNVEV (reference sequence). Trimming removed 4 bases from V and 6 bases from J; junction bases left unmatched: 6. This CDR3 is 14 amino acids long. DNA of the CDR3: TGTGCCAGCAGTTGGACTAGTGGAGCCAATGAGCAGTTCTTC. It translates to CASSWTSGANEQFF.

This chain connects TRBV21-1 to TRBJ2-2; TRBD1 reflects the table's D call only, with no check against the DNA. TRBV21-1 is given as a pseudogene. This CDR3 region has 17 residues. The DNA of the CDR3 is TGTGCCAGCAGCAAAGCCGGACAGGAGAAGGACCCCGGGGAGCTGTTTTTT. Encoded protein: CASSKAGQEKDPGELFF.

This chain links TRBV4-1 with TRBJ2-3; D possibly corresponds to TRBD1 (5 bases). The V gene's germline CDR1 is MGHRA and CDR2 YSYEKL. Trimming removed 4 bases at V and 4 bases at J, with 9 bases between. This CDR3 contains 13 residues. The CDR3 is CASSRLGADTQYF. In DNA form, the CDR3 reads TGCGCCAGCAGCCGCCTAGGGGCAGATACGCAGTATTTT.

V is TRBV4-2 and J is TRBJ2-5; 10 bases align to TRBD2. Germline V CDR1 and CDR2: LGHNA, YNFKEQ. The CDR3 covers 15 residues. The trim removed 3 bases at V and 2 bases at J, leaving 3 bases unmatched. In nucleotides, the CDR3 is TGTGCCAGCAGCCAGGAAGCGGGGGGGCAAGAGACCCAGTACTTC. This translates into CASSQEAGGQETQYF.

This sequence joins TRBV18 and TRBJ1-1; 9 nucleotides align to TRBD1. Per germline, CDR1 KGHSH and CDR2 LQKENI. V was pared by 0 bases and J by 3 bases, with 5 bases of the junction left unmatched. The CDR3 spans 16 residues. In nucleotides, the CDR3 is TGTGCCAGCTCACCACCAGGGACAGGGTGGGACACTGAAGCTTTCTTT. Protein sequence: CASSPPGTGWDTEAFF.

The chain has TRBV7-2 and TRBJ2-7, with no clear D. Trimming took off 4 bases at V and 6 bases at J, with 13 bases between the two ends. There are 13 residues in the CDR3. The germline V gene encodes CDR1 SGHTA and CDR2 FQGNSA. The CDR3 DNA sequence: TGTGCCAGCAGCTCTGTCGCTGGCGGCGAGCAGTACTTC. Translation gives CASSSVAGGEQYF. The entire variable domain, with the rest obtained from reference TRBV7-2 and TRBJ2-7, is as follows: GAGVSQSPSNKVTEKGKDVELRCDPISGHTALYWYRQSLGQGLEFLIYFQGNSAPDKSGLPSDRFSAERTGGSVSTLTIQRTQQEDSAVYLCASSSVAGGEQYFGPGTRLTVT.

The V gene is TRBV5-1, the J gene TRBJ1-1, with 10 bases fitting TRBD1. The V gene end was trimmed by 8 bases and the J gene end by 4 bases; junction bases not matched to a gene: 14. Germline CDR1 SGHRS, CDR2 YFSETQ. This CDR3 is built from 16 residues. The CDR3, as DNA: TGCGCCAGTGGGGAGACAGGGGGCGTGTTGGGCACTGAAGCTTTCTTT. The encoded protein is CASGETGGVLGTEAFF.

The V call is TRBV6-5, the J call TRBJ1-6; the D gene is possibly TRBD1 (6 bases). The CDR3 sequence is 16 residues long. Germline V lookup: CDR1 MNHEY, CDR2 SVGAGI. Trimming took 0 bases from V and 8 from J, leaving 14 bases between them. The CDR3 DNA reads TGTGCCAGCAGTTACTCGAAGCGGGGGCTTTATTCACCCCTCCACTTT. Protein sequence: CASSYSKRGLYSPLHF.

This chain links TRBV7-8 with TRBJ2-7, with D tentatively TRBD2 (5 bases). The germline V and J ends were trimmed by 2 bases and 0 bases, with 17 bases remaining between them. The length of the CDR3 is 17 residues. Germline V lookup: CDR1 SGHVS, CDR2 FQNEAQ. As DNA, the CDR3 is TGTGCCAGCAGCTTACCCCCCTCGGGAAGGAGCTCCTACGAGCAGTACTTC. This encodes CASSLPPSGRSSYEQYF.

V gene TRBV28 combines with J gene TRBJ2-2; a possible D gene is TRBD1 (6 bases). Trimming removed 5 bases from V and 11 bases from J, with 15 bases in between. The CDR3 sequence is 13 residues long. Germline V lookup: CDR1 MDHEN, CDR2 SYDVKM. CDR3 DNA: TGTGCCAGCAGTCAGACGGCACAGGGTGAGCTGTTTTTT. Protein product: CASSQTAQGELFF.

The J gene is TRBJ2-7, the V gene TRBV28, with TRBD1 identical over 9 bases. The CDR3 contains 15 residues. J was trimmed by 0 bases and V by 5 bases; bases with no gene match: 5. Germline-derived CDR1 and CDR2 are MDHEN and SYDVKM. This chain's CDR3 is CASSGTGLGSYEQYF. DNA of the CDR3: TGTGCCAGCAGTGGGACAGGGCTTGGCTCCTACGAGCAGTACTTC.

The genes are TRBV28 and TRBJ2-7; 9 bases are a match to TRBD1. Germline assignment: CDR1 MDHEN and CDR2 SYDVKM. With 1 base clipped from V and 2 bases from J, the junction kept 6 bases outside the gene matches. CDR3 length equals 16 residues. CDR3 nucleotide sequence: TGTGCCAGCAGTTTATCCCCCGGGACAGGGCCCTACGAGCAGTACTTC. This gives the protein CASSLSPGTGPYEQYF.

The V and J genes are TRBV18 and TRBJ2-1; possibly TRBD1 for D (5 bases). The germline V gene has CDR1 KGHSH and CDR2 LQKENI. The CDR3 sequence is 14 residues long. Trimming took off 3 bases at V and 8 bases at J, with 14 bases between the two ends. The CDR3 is CASSPPGLVDEQFF. In nucleotides, the CDR3 is TGTGCCAGCTCACCTCCAGGGCTCGTCGATGAGCAGTTCTTC.

The rearrangement uses TRBV7-9 and TRBJ2-5; 8 bases align to TRBD2. This CDR3 spans 16 amino acids. Looked up from germline, CDR1 is SEHNR and CDR2 is FQNEAQ (reference sequence). V shed 4 bases, J shed 4 bases, and the junction held 11 bases outside the gene matches. CDR3 in DNA: TGTGCCAGCAGCTCCAGGGGCGGGACTAGAGGAGAGACCCAGTACTTC. Protein product: CASSSRGGTRGETQYF.